These 7 T cell receptor beta chains were sequenced from one sample in a study of blood T cell repertoires in COVID-19. Libraries were prepared by immunoSEQ multiplex PCR; TCRdb keeps only in-frame clonotypes and omits some of them. The repertoire holds over 200,000 clones, with approximately 89% as singletons. Sequences were obtained from peripheral blood. The receptor set was obtained from a woman aged 45-60 years with acute or convalescent COVID-19.

The chain combines TRBV24-1 with TRBJ1-3; D gene uncertain. Germline assignment: CDR1 KGHDR and CDR2 SFDVKD. V lost 1 base and J lost 0, with 12 bases in between. The CDR3 is made up of 17 amino acids. The CDR3 bases are TGTGCCACCAGTGATTTAGCCCCCGCCCGCTCTGGAAACACCATATATTTT. This gives the protein CATSDLAPARSGNTIYF.

CDR3 sequence reads: CASSVDYRGNTGELFF. CDR3 nucleotides: TGTGCCAGCAGCGTAGATTATAGGGGGAACACCGGGGAGCTGTTTTTT. This chain uses TRBV9 with TRBJ2-2; D might be TRBD1 (5 bases). The CDR3 totals 16 residues. Germline CDR1 reads SGDLS; CDR2 reads YYNGEE. The V gene lost 0 bases and the J gene lost 1 base, with 10 bases spanning the gap.

The J gene is TRBJ1-1, the V gene TRBV19; TRBD1 might be the D (5 bases). This CDR3 comprises 14 residues. Looked up from germline, CDR1 is LNHDA and CDR2 is SQIVND (reference sequence). V was trimmed by 0 bases and J by 8 bases, leaving 13 bases between them. In nucleotides, the CDR3 is TGTGCCAGTAGTATAGATCGGGGGACCGGGGAAGCTTTCTTT. This sequence encodes CASSIDRGTGEAFF.

The genes are TRBV4-1 and TRBJ2-2, with TRBD2 matching 7 bases. This CDR3 has 15 residues. The germline gives CDR1 MGHRA, CDR2 YSYEKL. Trimming took 3 bases from V and 6 from J; bases not matched to a gene: 7. The chain's CDR3 is CASSQGGWKAGELFF. In DNA, the CDR3 is TGCGCCAGCAGCCAGGGAGGGTGGAAAGCCGGGGAGCTGTTTTTT.

The rearrangement joins TRBV5-1 to TRBJ2-2; 10 bases are a match to TRBD2. The CDR3 totals 18 residues. Germline V CDR1 and CDR2: SGHRS, YFSETQ. The trim removed 3 bases at V and 0 bases at J, leaving 8 bases unmatched. The CDR3 loop is CASSWLLAGYTNTGELFF. CDR3 in DNA: TGCGCCAGCAGCTGGCTACTAGCGGGATACACGAACACCGGGGAGCTGTTTTTT.

This chain connects TRBV11-1 to TRBJ2-7; D is ambiguous. The germline V and J ends were trimmed by 1 base and 0 bases, with 10 bases remaining between them. The CDR3 totals 15 residues. CDR1 SGHAT and CDR2 FQDESV come from the germline V gene (reference sequence). The CDR3 bases are TGTGCCAGCAGCTTAGGTACCCTGAGCTCCTACGAGCAGTACTTC. Protein: CASSLGTLSSYEQYF.

This chain joins TRBV2 and TRBJ2-2; perhaps TRBD1 as D (6 bases). V lost 8 bases and J lost 5, with 6 bases in between. The CDR3 sequence is 11 residues long. Germline V gives CDR1 SNHLY, CDR2 FYNNEI. CDR3 DNA sequence: TGTGCCAGCCAGGGGACCGGGGAGCTGTTTTTT. Translating gives CASQGTGELFF.